This T cell receptor (beta chain) derives from a study of T-cell reconstitution after alpha-beta-depleted transplantation in children. Study-wide findings and caveats: Elevated TCRbeta diversity at day 60 was traced, in some patients, to surviving recipient T cells and thymic progenitors. When one year had passed after transplant, most T-cell counts and diversity came from newly produced T cells. Several hundred expanded graft clones reportedly supplied alpha-beta T cells about two months after transplant.

Unique molecular identifiers were built into the TCRbeta library. TCRdb re-analysed the PCR reads in MiXCR, keeping a single row per CDR3 protein. The sample lists about 980,000 distinct CDR3 sequences; under 30% were seen once. This clonotype came up many times. Its target is unknown. This CDR3 is built from 14 residues. Deletions cut 3 bases from V and 0 bases from J, with 6 bases between. The chain uses TRBV12-3 or TRBV12-4 and TRBJ1-3; unclear D gene. The source material was PBMCs, mostly from graft donor cells, sampled 360 days after TCRalphabeta/CD19-depleted stem cell transplant. This receptor was taken from a boy younger than two who had a stem cell transplant for SCID, so the T cells may come from the graft donor. CDR3 amino acids: CASSFGSSGNTIYF. In nucleotides, the CDR3 is TGTGCCAGCAGTTTCGGGAGCTCTGGAAACACCATATATTTT.